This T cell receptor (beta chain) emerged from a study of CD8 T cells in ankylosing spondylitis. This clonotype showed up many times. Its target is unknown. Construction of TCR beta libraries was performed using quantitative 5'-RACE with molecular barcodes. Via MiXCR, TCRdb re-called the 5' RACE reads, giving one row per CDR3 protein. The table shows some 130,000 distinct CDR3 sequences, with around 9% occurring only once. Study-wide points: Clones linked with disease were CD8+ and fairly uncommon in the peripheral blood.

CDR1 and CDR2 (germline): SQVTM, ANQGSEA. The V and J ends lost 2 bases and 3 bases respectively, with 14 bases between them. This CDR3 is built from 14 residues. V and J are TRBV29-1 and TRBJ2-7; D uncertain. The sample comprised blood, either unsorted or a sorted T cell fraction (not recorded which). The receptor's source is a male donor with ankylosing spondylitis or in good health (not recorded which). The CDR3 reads CSVETGGSYYEQYF. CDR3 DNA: TGCAGCGTTGAAACCGGCGGCAGCTACTACGAGCAGTACTTC.